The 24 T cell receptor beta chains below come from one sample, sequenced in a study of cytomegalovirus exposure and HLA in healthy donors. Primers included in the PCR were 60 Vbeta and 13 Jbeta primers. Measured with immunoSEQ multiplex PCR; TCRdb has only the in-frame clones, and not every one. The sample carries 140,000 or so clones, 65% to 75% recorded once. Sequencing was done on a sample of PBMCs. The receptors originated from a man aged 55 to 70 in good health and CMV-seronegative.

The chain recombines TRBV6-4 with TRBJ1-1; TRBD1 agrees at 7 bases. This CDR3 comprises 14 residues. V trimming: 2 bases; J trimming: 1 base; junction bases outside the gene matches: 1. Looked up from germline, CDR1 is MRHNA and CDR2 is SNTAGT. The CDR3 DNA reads TGTGCCAGCAGTGACCAGGGGGGGAACACTGAAGCTTTCTTT. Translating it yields CASSDQGGNTEAFF.

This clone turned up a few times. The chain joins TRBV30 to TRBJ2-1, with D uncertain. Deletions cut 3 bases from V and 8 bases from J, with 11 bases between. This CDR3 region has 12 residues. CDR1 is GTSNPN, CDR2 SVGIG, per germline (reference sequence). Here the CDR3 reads CAWSLGRDEQFF. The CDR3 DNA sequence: TGTGCCTGGAGCCTTGGTCGGGATGAGCAGTTCTTC.

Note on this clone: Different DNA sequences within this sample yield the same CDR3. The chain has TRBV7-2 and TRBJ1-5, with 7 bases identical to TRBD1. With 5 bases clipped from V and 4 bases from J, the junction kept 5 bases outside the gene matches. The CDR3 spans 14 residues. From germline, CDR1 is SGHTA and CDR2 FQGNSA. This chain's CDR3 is CASSPSGGNQPQHF. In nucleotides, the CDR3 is TGTGCCAGCAGCCCATCAGGGGGAAATCAGCCCCAGCATTTT.

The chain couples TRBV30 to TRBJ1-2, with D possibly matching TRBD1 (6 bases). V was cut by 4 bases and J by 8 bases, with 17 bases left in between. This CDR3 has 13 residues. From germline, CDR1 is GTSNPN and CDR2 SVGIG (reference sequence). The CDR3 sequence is CAWNPGERKGYTF. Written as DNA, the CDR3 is TGTGCCTGGAACCCAGGGGAACGTAAAGGCTACACCTTC.

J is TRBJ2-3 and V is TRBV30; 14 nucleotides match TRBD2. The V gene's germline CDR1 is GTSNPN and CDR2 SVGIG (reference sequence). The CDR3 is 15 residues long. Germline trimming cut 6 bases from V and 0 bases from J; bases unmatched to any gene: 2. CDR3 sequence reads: CACGLAGGSTDTQYF. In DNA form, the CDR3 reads TGTGCCTGCGGACTAGCGGGAGGAAGCACAGATACGCAGTATTTT.

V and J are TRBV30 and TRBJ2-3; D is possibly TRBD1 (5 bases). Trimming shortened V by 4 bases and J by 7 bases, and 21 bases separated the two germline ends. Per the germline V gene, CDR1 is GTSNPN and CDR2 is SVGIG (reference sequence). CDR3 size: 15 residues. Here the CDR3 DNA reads TGTGCCTGGATCCAACCCCCCCCGCAGGGAAATACGCAGTATTTT. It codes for CAWIQPPPQGNTQYF.

CDR3 DNA sequence: TGTGCCAGCAGCGTAGACGTTTCAGGGATCTACGAGCAGTACTTC. It codes for CASSVDVSGIYEQYF. V usage is TRBV9 and J usage is TRBJ2-7, with D possibly TRBD1 on 5 matching bases. This CDR3 region has 15 residues. Germline V gene sequence: CDR1 SGDLS, CDR2 YYNGEE. The V and J ends lost 0 bases and 3 bases respectively, with 13 bases between them.

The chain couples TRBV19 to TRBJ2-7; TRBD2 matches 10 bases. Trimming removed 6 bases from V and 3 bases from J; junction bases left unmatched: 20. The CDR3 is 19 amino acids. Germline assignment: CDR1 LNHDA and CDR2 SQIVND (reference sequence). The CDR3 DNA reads TGTGCCAGTAGACTTCCTTTCCCGGGGGGGGCTAGCGGGAGCTACGAGCAGTACTTC. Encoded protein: CASRLPFPGGASGSYEQYF.

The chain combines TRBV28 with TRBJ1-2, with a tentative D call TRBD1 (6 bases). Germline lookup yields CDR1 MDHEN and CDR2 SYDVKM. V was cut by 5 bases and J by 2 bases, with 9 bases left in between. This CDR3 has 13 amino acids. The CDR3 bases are TGTGCCAGCAGTACCGGACAGAACTATGGCTACACCTTC. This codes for CASSTGQNYGYTF.

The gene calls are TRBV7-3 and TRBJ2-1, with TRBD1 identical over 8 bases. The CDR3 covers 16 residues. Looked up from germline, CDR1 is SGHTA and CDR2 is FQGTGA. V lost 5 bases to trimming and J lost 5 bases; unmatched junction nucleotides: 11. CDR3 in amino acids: CASSVYRTGFDNEQFF. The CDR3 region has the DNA TGTGCCAGCAGCGTTTATCGGACAGGGTTCGACAATGAGCAGTTCTTC.

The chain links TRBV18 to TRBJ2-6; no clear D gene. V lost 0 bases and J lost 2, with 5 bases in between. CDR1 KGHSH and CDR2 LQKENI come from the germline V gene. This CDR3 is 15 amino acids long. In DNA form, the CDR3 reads TGTGCCAGCTCACCACCCCGGGCTGGGGCCAACGTCCTGACTTTC. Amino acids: CASSPPRAGANVLTF. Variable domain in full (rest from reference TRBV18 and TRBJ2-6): NAGVMQNPRHLVRRRGQEARLRCSPMKGHSHVYWYRQLPEEGLKFMVYLQKENIIDESGMPKERFSAEFPKEGPSILRIQQVVRGDSAAYFCASSPPRAGANVLTFGAGSRLTVL.

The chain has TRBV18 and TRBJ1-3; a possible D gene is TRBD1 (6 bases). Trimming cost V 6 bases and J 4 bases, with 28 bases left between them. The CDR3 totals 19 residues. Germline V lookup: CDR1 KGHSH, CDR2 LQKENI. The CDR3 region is CASSQTTETMSGVGNTIYF. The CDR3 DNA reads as TGTGCCAGCTCTCAAACTACCGAGACCATGTCAGGGGTCGGAAACACCATATATTTT.

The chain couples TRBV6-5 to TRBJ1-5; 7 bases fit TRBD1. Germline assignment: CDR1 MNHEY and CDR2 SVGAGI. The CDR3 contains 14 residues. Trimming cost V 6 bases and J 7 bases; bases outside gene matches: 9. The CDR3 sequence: CASRPGQSHQPQHF. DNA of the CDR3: TGTGCCAGCAGACCGGGACAGTCCCACCAGCCCCAGCATTTT.

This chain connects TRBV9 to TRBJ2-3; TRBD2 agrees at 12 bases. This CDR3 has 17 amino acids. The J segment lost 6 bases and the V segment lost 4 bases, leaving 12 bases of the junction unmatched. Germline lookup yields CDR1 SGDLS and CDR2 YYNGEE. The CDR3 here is CASSIRTSGNPRDTQYF. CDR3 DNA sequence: TGTGCCAGCAGCATACGGACTAGCGGGAACCCTAGGGATACGCAGTATTTT.

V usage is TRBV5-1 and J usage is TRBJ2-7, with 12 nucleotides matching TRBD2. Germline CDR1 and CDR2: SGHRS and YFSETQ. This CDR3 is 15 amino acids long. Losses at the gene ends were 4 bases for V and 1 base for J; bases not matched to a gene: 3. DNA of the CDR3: TGCGCCAGCAGCCTGACTAGCGGGGGTTCCTACGAGCAGTACTTC. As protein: CASSLTSGGSYEQYF.

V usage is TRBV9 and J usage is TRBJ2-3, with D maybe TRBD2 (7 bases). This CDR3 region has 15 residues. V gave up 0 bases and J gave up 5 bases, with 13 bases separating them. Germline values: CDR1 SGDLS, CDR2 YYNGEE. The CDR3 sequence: CASSVEGGAGDTQYF. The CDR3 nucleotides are TGTGCCAGCAGCGTAGAAGGGGGGGCCGGAGATACGCAGTATTTT.

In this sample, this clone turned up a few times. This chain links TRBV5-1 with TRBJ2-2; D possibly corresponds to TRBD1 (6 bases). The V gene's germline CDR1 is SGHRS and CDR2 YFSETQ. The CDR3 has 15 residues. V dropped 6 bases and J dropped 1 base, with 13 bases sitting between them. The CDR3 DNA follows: TGCGCCAGCAACCTGGGACACCTGAACACCGGGGAGCTGTTTTTT. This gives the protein CASNLGHLNTGELFF.

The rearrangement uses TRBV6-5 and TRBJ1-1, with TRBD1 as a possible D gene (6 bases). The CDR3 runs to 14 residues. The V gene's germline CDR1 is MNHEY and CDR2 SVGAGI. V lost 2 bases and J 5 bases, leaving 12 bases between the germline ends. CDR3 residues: CASSYGGARTEAFF. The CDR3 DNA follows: TGTGCCAGCAGTTACGGGGGGGCGAGGACTGAAGCTTTCTTT.

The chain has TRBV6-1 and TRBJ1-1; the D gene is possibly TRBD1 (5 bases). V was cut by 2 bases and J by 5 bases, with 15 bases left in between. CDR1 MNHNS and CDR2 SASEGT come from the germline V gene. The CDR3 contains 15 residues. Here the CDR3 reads CASSELGRVWTEAFF. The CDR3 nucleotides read TGTGCCAGCAGTGAACTTGGCAGGGTATGGACTGAAGCTTTCTTT.

The CDR3 loop is CASGLTGGTGELFF. The CDR3 DNA is TGTGCTAGTGGTTTGACAGGGGGGACCGGGGAGCTGTTTTTT. The chain links TRBV12-5 to TRBJ2-2; TRBD1 matches 8 bases. Trimming at V came to 2 bases and at J to 5 bases, leaving 1 base not matched to a gene. Germline V gene data show CDR1 as LGHNT and CDR2 as FRNRAP. This CDR3 has 14 amino acids. Looking up the rest from reference TRBV12-5 and TRBJ2-2 gives the full variable domain: DARVTQTPRHKVTEMGQEVTMRCQPILGHNTVFWYRQTMMQGLELLAYFRNRAPLDDSGMPKDRFSAEMPDATLATLKIQPSEPRDSAVYFCASGLTGGTGELFFGEGSRLTVL.

The CDR3 loop reads CASSLLGQGGGQPQHF. DNA of the CDR3: TGTGCCAGCAGCTTGCTGGGACAGGGGGGCGGTCAGCCCCAGCATTTT. The V and J genes are TRBV5-8 and TRBJ1-5; 11 nucleotides line up with TRBD1. J gave up 6 bases and V 1 base, and 6 bases lay outside the gene matches. This CDR3 spans 16 amino acids. Germline V gives CDR1 SGHTS, CDR2 YDEGEE.

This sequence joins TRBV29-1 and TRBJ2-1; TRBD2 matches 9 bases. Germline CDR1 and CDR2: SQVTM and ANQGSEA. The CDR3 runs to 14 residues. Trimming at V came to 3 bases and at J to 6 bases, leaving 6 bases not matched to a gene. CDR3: CSVDLAGIANEQFF. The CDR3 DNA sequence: TGCAGCGTTGATCTAGCGGGAATAGCCAATGAGCAGTTCTTC.

The CDR3 is CASSLGAGGLNEQYF. CDR3 DNA sequence: TGTGCCAGCAGCTTGGGTGCGGGAGGTTTAAACGAGCAGTACTTC. V and J are TRBV7-8 and TRBJ2-7; TRBD2 matches 8 bases. The V gene end was trimmed by 3 bases and the J gene end by 5 bases; junction bases not matched to a gene: 9. The CDR3 is made up of 15 amino acids. CDR1 and CDR2 from the germline V gene are SGHVS and FQNEAQ. The full variable domain, its missing parts supplied by reference TRBV7-8 and TRBJ2-7, is GAGVSQSPRYKVAKRGQDVALRCDPISGHVSLFWYQQALGQGPEFLTYFQNEAQLDKSGLPSDRFFAERPEGSVSTLKIQRTQQEDSAVYLCASSLGAGGLNEQYFGPGTRLTVT.

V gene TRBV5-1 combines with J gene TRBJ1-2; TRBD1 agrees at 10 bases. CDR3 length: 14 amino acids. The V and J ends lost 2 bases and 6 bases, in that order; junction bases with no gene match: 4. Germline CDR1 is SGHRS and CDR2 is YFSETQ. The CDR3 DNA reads TGCGCCAGCAGCTTACCCGGGACAGGGGATGGCTACACCTTC. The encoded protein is CASSLPGTGDGYTF.